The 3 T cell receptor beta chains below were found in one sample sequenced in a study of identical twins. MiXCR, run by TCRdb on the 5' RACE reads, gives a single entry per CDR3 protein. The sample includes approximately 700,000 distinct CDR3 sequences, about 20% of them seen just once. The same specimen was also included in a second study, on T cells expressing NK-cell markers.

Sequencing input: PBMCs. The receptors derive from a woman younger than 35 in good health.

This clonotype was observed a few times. CDR3 protein: CASSLGLKSGGYEQYF. Here the CDR3 DNA reads TGTGCCAGCAGTTTAGGCCTAAAATCGGGGGGCTACGAGCAGTACTTC. V is TRBV12-3 or TRBV12-4 and J is TRBJ2-7, with TRBD2 matching 7 bases. The CDR3 spans 16 residues. The trim removed 1 base at V and 3 bases at J, leaving 9 bases unmatched.

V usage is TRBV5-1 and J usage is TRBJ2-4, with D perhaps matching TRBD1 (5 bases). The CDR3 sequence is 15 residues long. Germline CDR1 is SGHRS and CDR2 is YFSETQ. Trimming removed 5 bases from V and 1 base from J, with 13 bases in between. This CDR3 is CASSPGYDAKNIQYF. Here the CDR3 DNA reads TGCGCCAGCAGTCCAGGGTATGACGCCAAAAACATTCAGTACTTC.

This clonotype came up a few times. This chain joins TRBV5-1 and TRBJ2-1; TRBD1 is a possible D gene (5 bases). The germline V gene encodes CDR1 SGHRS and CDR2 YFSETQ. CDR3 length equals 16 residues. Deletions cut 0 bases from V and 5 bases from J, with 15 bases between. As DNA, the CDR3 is TGCGCCAGCAGCTTGGGGACAAGCATGTATCACAATGAGCAGTTCTTC. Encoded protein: CASSLGTSMYHNEQFF.